Listed below are T cell receptor beta chains from one sample, sequenced in a study of T cells in Graves' hyperthyroidism and ophthalmopathy. Each CDR3 protein is one row after TCRdb ran MiXCR on the multiplex PCR reads. The sample carries hundreds of thousands of distinct CDR3 sequences, 14% recorded once. The sequencing sample was made of blood. These TCRs come from a woman between 18 and 29 years old with Graves' hyperthyroidism. CDR3s include the opening cysteine and the closing phenylalanine or tryptophan. D genes are given only for firm matches. Size tells how often a clone was seen (once, few, many) or the class of an expanded clone, and some rows leave it out.

v_gene	abundance	d_gene	j_gene	CDR3aa	CDR3nt
TRBV5-1	-	-	TRBJ2-1	CASSLDIQRSSYNEQFF	TGCGCCAGCAGCTTGGATATCCAGCGGAGCTCCTACAATGAGCAGTTCTTC
TRBV20-1	few	TRBD1	TRBJ1-4	CSAKKDVIDRDRGYSATNEKLFF	TGCAGTGCTAAGAAGGATGTCATCGACCGGGACAGGGGATACTCGGCAACTAATGAAAAACTGTTTTTT
TRBV30	-	-	TRBJ1-5	CAWSLYGGKNQPQHF	TGTGCCTGGAGCCTTTATGGGGGGAAGAATCAGCCCCAGCATTTT
TRBV6-1	few	-	TRBJ2-4	CASSEQVRAAKNIQYF	TGTGCCAGCAGTGAACAAGTCAGGGCTGCCAAAAACATTCAGTACTTC
TRBV12-3/TRBV12-4	many	-	TRBJ2-1	CASRKGRGESSYNEQFF	TGTGCCAGCAGAAAGGGGAGAGGAGAAAGCTCCTACAATGAGCAGTTCTTC
TRBV6-1	many	TRBD1	TRBJ1-2	CASSWDRDYGYTF	TGTGCCAGCAGCTGGGACAGGGACTATGGCTACACCTTC
TRBV6-1	many	TRBD2	TRBJ2-1	CASSEEVAGVDEQFF	TGTGCCAGCAGTGAAGAGGTAGCGGGAGTTGATGAGCAGTTCTTC
TRBV30	many	-	TRBJ1-1	CAWSSRAAAEAFF	TGTGCCTGGAGTTCCAGGGCGGCAGCTGAAGCTTTCTTT
TRBV19	few	TRBD1	TRBJ1-1	CASSLTGKANTEAFF	TGTGCCAGTAGTTTGACAGGGAAAGCGAACACTGAAGCTTTCTTT
TRBV19	-	TRBD1	TRBJ2-5	CASSGAPGQGWETQYF	TGTGCCAGTAGTGGAGCCCCGGGACAGGGATGGGAGACCCAGTACTTC
TRBV28	-	-	TRBJ2-1	CASTSWGLNYNEQFF	TGTGCCAGCACGTCGTGGGGCTTAAACTACAATGAGCAGTTCTTC
TRBV2	-	-	TRBJ1-2	CASRERTKGYGYTF	TGTGCCAGCAGGGAACGGACCAAGGGCTATGGCTACACCTTC
TRBV6-2/TRBV6-3	many	-	TRBJ2-3	CASSYYGDSADTQYF	TGTGCCAGCAGTTACTACGGGGATTCCGCAGATACGCAGTATTTT
TRBV7-8	-	-	TRBJ1-5	CASSLVWGRQPQHF	TGTGCCAGCAGCTTGGTTTGGGGCCGGCAGCCCCAGCATTTT
TRBV2	-	TRBD2	TRBJ2-3	CASSRAGTIDTDTQYF	TGTGCCAGCAGTAGGGCCGGGACTATCGACACAGATACGCAGTATTTT
TRBV19	many	-	TRBJ2-1	CASSMTGSSYNEQFF	TGTGCCAGTAGTATGACCGGGAGCTCCTACAATGAGCAGTTCTTC
TRBV6-1	-	-	TRBJ1-5	CASSRQNQPQHF	TGTGCCAGCAGCCGACAGAATCAGCCCCAGCATTTT